The rows below give T cell receptor beta chains drawn from one sample of a study of blood T cell repertoires in COVID-19. Sequenced by immunoSEQ multiplex PCR; TCRdb stores in-frame clones only, minus some. The sample lists about 240,000 clones, 83% occurring once. Material for sequencing was PBMCs or T cells enriched from blood (not recorded which). All receptors derive from a woman aged 40 to 50 who had been exposed to COVID-19. The CDR3 runs from the conserved cysteine through the conserved F or W. Each record gives: clone size, V gene, D gene, J gene, CDR3 protein, CDR3 DNA. The D gene is left open where the match is weak. Clone size is not always given. Where it is, it says once, few, many or a class for expanded clones.

.	TRBV4-1	.	TRBJ2-5	CASSLRREQETQYF	TGCGCCAGCAGCCTGAGGAGGGAACAAGAGACCCAGTACTTC
.	TRBV24-1	.	TRBJ1-5	CATSEPGRLIQHF	TGTGCCACCAGTGAACCCGGGAGGTTAATCCAGCATTTT
.	TRBV19	TRBD1	TRBJ1-5	CASSMRGLGTQPQHF	TGTGCCAGTAGTATGAGGGGGCTGGGCACTCAGCCCCAGCATTTT
.	TRBV13	TRBD1	TRBJ1-6	CASSSWTGGNSPLHF	TGTGCCAGCAGCTCCTGGACAGGCGGGAATTCACCCCTCCACTTT
.	TRBV5-8	TRBD1	TRBJ2-3	CASSRGQGPDTQYF	TGTGCCAGCAGCCGGGGACAGGGCCCAGATACGCAGTATTTT
.	TRBV28	TRBD1	TRBJ1-1	CASSFPSGTAGGKAFF	TGTGCCAGCAGTTTCCCGTCCGGGACAGCCGGGGGTAAAGCTTTCTTT
.	TRBV5-1	.	TRBJ1-1	CASSVNVPGATEAFF	TGCGCCAGCAGCGTAAACGTCCCTGGGGCCACTGAAGCTTTCTTT
.	TRBV6-5	TRBD1	TRBJ1-1	CASRRDRLTEAFF	TGTGCCAGCAGGCGGGACAGGCTCACTGAAGCTTTCTTT
few	TRBV19	.	TRBJ1-2	CASSTQGTYGYTF	TGTGCCAGTAGTACACAGGGTACCTATGGCTACACCTTC
once	TRBV3-1/TRBV3-2	.	TRBJ2-7	CASSRGTISYEQYF	TGTGCCAGCAGCAGGGGGACTATCTCCTACGAGCAGTACTTC
.	TRBV19	.	TRBJ1-4	CASSIGRSNEKLFF	TGTGCCAGTAGTATCGGCAGGTCAAATGAAAAACTGTTTTTT
.	TRBV12-5	TRBD1	TRBJ1-6	CASAETGGFYNSPLHF	TGTGCTAGTGCCGAGACAGGGGGCTTCTATAATTCACCCCTCCACTTT
.	TRBV7-3	.	TRBJ2-3	CASSLGPSDTQYF	TGTGCCAGCAGCTTAGGCCCCTCTGATACGCAGTATTTT
once	TRBV6-5	TRBD1	TRBJ1-2	CASGVDRDNYGYTF	TGTGCCAGCGGAGTTGACAGGGATAACTATGGCTACACCTTC
.	TRBV30	TRBD2	TRBJ2-3	CAWSGAWRGDPDTQYF	TGTGCCTGGAGTGGGGCTTGGCGGGGGGACCCAGATACGCAGTATTTT
.	TRBV9	.	TRBJ1-1	CASSVVAGSHTEAFF	TGTGCCAGCAGCGTAGTAGCAGGGTCGCACACTGAAGCTTTCTTT
.	TRBV27	.	TRBJ2-4	CASSASGSYIQYF	TGTGCCAGCAGTGCGTCGGGATCGTACATTCAGTACTTC
.	TRBV4-1	TRBD1	TRBJ2-2	CASSQRTGGADTGELFF	TGCGCCAGCAGCCAAAGGACAGGGGGCGCGGACACCGGGGAGCTGTTTTTT